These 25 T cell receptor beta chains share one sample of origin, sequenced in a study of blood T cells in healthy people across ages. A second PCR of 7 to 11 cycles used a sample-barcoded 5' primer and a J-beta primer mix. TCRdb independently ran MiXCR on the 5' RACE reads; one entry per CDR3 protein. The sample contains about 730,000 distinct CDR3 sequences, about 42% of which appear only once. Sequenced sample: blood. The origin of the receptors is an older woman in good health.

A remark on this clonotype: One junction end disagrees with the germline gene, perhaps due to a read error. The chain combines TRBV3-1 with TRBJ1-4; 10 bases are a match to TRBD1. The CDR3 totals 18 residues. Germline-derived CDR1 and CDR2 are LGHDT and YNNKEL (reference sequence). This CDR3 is CASSRSRDRGLTNEKRFF. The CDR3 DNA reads TGTGCCAGCAGCCGGTCCCGGGACAGGGGCCTAACTAATGAAAAACGGTTTTTT.

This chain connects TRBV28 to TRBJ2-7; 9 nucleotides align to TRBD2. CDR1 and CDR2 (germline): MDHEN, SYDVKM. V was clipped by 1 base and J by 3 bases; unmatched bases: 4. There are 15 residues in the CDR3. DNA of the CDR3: TGTGCCAGCAGTTTATATAGCGGGAGTTACTACGAGCAGTACTTC. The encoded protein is CASSLYSGSYYEQYF.

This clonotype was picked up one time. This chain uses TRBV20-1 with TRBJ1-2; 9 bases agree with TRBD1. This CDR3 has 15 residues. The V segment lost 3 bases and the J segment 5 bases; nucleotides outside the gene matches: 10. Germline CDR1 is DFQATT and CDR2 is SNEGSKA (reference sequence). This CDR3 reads CSARPDMGTGYGYTF. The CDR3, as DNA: TGCAGTGCTAGGCCTGATATGGGGACAGGGTATGGCTACACCTTC.

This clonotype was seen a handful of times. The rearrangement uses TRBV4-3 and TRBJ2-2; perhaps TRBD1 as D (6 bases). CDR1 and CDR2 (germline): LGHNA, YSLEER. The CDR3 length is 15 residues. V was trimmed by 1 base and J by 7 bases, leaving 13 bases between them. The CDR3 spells CASSQGRGGFGELFF. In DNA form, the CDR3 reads TGCGCCAGCAGCCAAGGCAGGGGTGGCTTCGGGGAGCTGTTTTTT.

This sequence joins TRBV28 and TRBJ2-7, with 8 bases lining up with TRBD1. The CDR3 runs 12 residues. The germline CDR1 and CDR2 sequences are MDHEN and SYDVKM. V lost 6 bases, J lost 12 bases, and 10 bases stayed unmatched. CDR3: CASRSGTGALYF. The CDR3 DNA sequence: TGTGCCAGCAGATCCGGGACAGGCGCTTTGTACTTC.

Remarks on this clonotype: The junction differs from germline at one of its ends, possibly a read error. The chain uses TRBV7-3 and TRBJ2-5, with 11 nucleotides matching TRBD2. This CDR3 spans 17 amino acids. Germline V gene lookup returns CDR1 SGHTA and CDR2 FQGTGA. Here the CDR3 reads CVSSLVAGGPGRETQYF. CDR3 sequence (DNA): TGTGTCAGCAGCTTGGTAGCGGGAGGGCCGGGGCGAGAGACCCAGTACTTC.

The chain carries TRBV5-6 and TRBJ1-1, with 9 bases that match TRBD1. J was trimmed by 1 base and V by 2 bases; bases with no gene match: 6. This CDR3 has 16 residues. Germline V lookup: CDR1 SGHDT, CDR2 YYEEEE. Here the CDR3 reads CASSFETGGWNTEAFF. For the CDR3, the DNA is TGTGCCAGCAGCTTCGAGACAGGGGGATGGAACACTGAAGCTTTCTTT.

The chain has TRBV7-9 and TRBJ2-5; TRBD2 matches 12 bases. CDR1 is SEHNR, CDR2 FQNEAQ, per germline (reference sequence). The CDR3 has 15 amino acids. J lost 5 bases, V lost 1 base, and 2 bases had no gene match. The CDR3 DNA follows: TGTGCCAGCAGCTTAGGGACTAGCGGGGTGGAGACCCAGTACTTC. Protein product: CASSLGTSGVETQYF. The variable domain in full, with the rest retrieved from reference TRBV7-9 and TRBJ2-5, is DTGVSQNPRHKITKRGQNVTFRCDPISEHNRLYWYRQTLGQGPEFLTYFQNEAQLEKSRLLSDRFSAERPKGSFSTLEIQRTEQGDSAMYLCASSLGTSGVETQYFGPGTRLLVL.

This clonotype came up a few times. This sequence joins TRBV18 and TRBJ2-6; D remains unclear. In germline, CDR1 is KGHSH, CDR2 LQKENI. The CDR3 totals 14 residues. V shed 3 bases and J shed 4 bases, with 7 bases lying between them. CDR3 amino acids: CASSPAAGANVLTF. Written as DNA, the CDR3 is TGTGCCAGCTCACCTGCGGCGGGGGCCAACGTCCTGACTTTC. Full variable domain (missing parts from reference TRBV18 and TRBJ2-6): NAGVMQNPRHLVRRRGQEARLRCSPMKGHSHVYWYRQLPEEGLKFMVYLQKENIIDESGMPKERFSAEFPKEGPSILRIQQVVRGDSAAYFCASSPAAGANVLTFGAGSRLTVL.

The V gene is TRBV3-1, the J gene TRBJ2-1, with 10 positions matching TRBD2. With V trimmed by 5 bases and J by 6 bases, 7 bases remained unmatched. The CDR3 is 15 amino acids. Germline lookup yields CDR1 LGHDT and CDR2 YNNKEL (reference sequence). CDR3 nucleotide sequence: TGTGCCAGCAGCTTTCTGGCTAGCGGGGGCAATGAGCAGTTCTTC. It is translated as CASSFLASGGNEQFF.

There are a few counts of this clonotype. The CDR3 protein is CASSQGGLAGASSYNEQFF. The CDR3, as DNA: TGCGCCAGCAGCCAAGGGGGACTAGCGGGGGCCTCCTCCTACAATGAGCAGTTCTTC. V usage is TRBV4-1 and J usage is TRBJ2-1; 14 bases line up with TRBD2. With V trimmed by 1 base and J by 0 bases, 5 bases remained unmatched. The CDR3 runs to 19 residues. Per germline, CDR1 MGHRA and CDR2 YSYEKL.

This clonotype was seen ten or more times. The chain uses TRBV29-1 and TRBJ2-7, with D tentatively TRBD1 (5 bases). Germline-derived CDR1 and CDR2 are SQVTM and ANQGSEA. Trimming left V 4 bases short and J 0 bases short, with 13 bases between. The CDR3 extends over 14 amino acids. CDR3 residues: CSVAFGQNSYEQYF. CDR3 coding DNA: TGCAGCGTTGCTTTTGGACAAAACTCCTACGAGCAGTACTTC.

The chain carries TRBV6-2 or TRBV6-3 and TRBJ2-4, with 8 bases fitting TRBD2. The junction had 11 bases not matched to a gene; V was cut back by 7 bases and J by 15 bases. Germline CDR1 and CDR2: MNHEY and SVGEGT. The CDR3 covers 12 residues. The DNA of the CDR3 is TGTGCCAGCAATAAAGCGGGAGCCCTCCCGTACTTC. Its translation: CASNKAGALPYF.

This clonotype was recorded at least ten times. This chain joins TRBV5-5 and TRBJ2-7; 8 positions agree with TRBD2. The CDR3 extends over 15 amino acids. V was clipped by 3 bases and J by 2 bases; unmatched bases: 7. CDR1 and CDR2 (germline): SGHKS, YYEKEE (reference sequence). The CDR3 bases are TGTGCCAGCAGCTCGACTAGCGCCACCACCTACGAGCAGTACTTC. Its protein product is CASSSTSATTYEQYF. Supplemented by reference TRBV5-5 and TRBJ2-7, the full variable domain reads DAGVTQSPTHLIKTRGQQVTLRCSPISGHKSVSWYQQVLGQGPQFIFQYYEKEERGRGNFPDRFSARQFPNYSSELNVNALLLGDSALYLCASSSTSATTYEQYFGPGTRLTVT.

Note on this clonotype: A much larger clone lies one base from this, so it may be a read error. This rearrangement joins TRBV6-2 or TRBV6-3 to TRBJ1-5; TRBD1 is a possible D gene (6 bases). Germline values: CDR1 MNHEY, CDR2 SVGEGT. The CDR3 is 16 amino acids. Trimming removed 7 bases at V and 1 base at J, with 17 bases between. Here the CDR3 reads CASNSGGGESNQPQHF. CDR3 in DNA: TGTGCCAGCAACAGCGGGGGGGGCGAAAGCAATCAGCCCCAGCATTTT.

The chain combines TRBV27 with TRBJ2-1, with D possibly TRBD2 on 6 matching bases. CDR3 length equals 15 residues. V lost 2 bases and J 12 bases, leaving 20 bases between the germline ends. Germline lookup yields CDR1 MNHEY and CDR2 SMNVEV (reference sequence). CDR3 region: CASSLRQDGGGGQFF. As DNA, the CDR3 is TGTGCCAGCAGTTTACGGCAAGACGGGGGTGGTGGGCAGTTCTTC.

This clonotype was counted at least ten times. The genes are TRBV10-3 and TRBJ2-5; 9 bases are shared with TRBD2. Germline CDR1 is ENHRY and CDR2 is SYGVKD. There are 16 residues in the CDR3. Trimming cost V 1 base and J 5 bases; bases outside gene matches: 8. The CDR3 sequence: CAISELVAGEFETQYF. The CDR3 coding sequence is TGTGCCATCAGTGAGTTGGTAGCGGGAGAGTTTGAGACCCAGTACTTC.

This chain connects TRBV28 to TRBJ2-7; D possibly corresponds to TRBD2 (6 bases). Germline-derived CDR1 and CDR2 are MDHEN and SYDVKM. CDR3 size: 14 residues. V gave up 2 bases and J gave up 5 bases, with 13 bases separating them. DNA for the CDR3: TGTGCCAGCAGTTTACTCACGGGGGTCCACGAGCAGTACTTC. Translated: CASSLLTGVHEQYF.

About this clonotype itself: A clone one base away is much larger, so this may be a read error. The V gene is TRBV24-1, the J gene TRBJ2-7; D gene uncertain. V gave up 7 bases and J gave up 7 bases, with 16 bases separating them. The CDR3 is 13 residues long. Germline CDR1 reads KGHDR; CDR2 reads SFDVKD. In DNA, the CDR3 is TGTGCCACCAGCATCGGCCCTTCGGGTGAGCAGTACTTC. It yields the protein CATSIGPSGEQYF.

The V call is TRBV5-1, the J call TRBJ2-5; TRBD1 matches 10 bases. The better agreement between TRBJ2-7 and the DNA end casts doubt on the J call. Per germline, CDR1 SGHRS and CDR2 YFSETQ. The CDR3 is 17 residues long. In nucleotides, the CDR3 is TGCGCCAGCAGCCCGACCCCCGGGGACAGGGGATACTACGAGCAGTACTTC. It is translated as CASSPTPGDRGYYEQYF.

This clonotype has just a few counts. The CDR3 sequence is CASSFPQRGYEQYF. The CDR3 nucleotides read TGTGCCAGCAGTTTTCCCCAGCGGGGATACGAGCAGTACTTC. The V gene is TRBV28, the J gene TRBJ2-7, with 7 bases lining up with TRBD2. Germline V gives CDR1 MDHEN, CDR2 SYDVKM. CDR3 length equals 14 residues. Unmatched junction bases numbered 6, after V lost 3 bases and J lost 4 bases.

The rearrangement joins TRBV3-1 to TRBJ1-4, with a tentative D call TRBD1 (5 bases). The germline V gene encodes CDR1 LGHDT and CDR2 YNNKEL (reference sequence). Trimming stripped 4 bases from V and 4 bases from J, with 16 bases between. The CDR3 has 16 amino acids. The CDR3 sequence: CASSRSEVGDNEKLFF. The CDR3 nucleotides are TGTGCCAGCAGCCGCAGCGAGGTGGGGGATAATGAAAAACTGTTTTTT.

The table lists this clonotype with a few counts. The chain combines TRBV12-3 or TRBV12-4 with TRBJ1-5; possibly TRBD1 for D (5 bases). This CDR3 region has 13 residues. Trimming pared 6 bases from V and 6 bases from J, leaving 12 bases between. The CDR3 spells CASRRGGIQPQHF. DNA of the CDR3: TGTGCCAGCAGACGGGGCGGGATTCAGCCCCAGCATTTT.

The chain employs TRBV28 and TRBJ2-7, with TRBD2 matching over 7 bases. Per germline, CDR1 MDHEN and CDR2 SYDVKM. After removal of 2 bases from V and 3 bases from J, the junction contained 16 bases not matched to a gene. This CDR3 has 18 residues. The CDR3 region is CASSLPRDYLVHDYEQYF. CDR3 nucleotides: TGTGCCAGCAGTTTACCTAGGGACTACCTTGTACACGACTACGAGCAGTACTTC.

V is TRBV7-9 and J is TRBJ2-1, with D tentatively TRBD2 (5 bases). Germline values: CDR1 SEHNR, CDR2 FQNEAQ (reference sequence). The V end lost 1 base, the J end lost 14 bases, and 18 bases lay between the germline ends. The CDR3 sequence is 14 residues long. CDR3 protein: CASSLGGTSIVKFF. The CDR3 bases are TGTGCCAGCAGCTTAGGAGGCACTAGTATCGTTAAGTTCTTC.